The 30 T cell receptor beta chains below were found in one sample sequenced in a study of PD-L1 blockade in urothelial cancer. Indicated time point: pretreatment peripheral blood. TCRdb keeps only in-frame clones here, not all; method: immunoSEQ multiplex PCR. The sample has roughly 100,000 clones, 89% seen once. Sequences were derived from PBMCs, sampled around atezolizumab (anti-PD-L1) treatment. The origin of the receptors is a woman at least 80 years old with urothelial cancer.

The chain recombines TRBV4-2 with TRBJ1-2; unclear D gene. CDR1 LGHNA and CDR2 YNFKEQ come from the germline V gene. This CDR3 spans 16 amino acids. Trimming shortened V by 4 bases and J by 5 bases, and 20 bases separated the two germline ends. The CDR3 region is CASSPEYSGEFYGYTF. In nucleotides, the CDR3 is TGTGCCAGCAGCCCAGAATACTCCGGGGAATTTTATGGCTACACCTTC.

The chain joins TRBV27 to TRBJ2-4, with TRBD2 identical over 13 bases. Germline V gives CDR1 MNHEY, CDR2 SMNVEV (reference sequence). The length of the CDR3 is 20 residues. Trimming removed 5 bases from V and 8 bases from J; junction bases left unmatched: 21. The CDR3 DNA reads TGTGCCAGCAGTCTCCGTAGGACTAGCGGGAGAGGGGGAAAAGGGGACATTCAGTACTTC. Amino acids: CASSLRRTSGRGGKGDIQYF.

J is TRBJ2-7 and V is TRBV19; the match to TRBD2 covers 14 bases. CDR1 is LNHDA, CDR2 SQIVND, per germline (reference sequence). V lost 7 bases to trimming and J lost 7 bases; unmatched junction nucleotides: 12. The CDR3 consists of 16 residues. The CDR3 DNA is TGTGCCAGTACCCCTCGACTAGCGGGAGGGCCGGGTGAGCAGTACTTC. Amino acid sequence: CASTPRLAGGPGEQYF.

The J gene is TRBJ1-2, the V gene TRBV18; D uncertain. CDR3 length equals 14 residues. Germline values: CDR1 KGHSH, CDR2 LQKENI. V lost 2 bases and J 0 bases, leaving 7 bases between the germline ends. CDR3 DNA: TGTGCCAGCTCACCAGGAGCCTCTAACTATGGCTACACCTTC. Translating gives CASSPGASNYGYTF.

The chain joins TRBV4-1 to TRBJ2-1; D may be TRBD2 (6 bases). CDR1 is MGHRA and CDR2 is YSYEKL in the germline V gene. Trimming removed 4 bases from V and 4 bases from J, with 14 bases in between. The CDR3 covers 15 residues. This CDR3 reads CASSRQEGGYNEQFF. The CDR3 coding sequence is TGCGCCAGCAGCCGGCAGGAGGGCGGGTACAATGAGCAGTTCTTC.

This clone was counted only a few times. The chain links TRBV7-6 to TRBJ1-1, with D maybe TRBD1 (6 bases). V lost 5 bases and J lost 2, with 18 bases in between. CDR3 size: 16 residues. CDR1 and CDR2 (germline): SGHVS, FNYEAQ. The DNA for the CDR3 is TGTGCCAGCAGCGTCGAACAGGGCACGGTTAACACTGAAGCTTTCTTT. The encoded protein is CASSVEQGTVNTEAFF.

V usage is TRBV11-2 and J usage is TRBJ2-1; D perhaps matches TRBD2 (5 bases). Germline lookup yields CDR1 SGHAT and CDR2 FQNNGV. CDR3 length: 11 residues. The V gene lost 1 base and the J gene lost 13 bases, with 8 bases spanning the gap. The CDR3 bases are TGTGCCAGCAGCTTAGGCGGGTCCCAGTTCTTC. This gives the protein CASSLGGSQFF.

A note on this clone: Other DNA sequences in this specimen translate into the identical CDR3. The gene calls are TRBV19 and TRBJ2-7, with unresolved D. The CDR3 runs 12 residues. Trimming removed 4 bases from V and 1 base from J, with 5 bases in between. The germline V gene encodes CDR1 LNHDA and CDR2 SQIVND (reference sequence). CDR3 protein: CASSSGSYEQYF. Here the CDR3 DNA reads TGTGCCAGTAGTAGCGGTTCCTACGAGCAGTACTTC.

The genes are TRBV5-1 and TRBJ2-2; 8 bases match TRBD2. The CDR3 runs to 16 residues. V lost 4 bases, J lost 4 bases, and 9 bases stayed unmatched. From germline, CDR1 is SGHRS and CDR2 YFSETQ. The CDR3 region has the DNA TGCGCCAGCAGCCCTTCGGGAGGGCCGGGCACCGGGGAGCTGTTTTTT. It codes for CASSPSGGPGTGELFF.

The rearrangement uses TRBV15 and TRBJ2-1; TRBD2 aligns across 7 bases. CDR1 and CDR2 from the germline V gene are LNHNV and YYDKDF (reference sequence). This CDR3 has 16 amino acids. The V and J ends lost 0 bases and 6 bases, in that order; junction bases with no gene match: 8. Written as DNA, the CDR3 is TGTGCCACCAGCAGAGATTCGGGACTACCCCTCAATGAGCAGTTCTTC. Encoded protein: CATSRDSGLPLNEQFF.

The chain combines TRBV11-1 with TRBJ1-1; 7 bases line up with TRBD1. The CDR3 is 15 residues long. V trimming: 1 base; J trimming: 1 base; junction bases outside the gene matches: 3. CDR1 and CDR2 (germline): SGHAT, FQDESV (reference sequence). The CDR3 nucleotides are TGTGCCAGCAGCTTAGAGGGACAGACGAACACTGAAGCTTTCTTT. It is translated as CASSLEGQTNTEAFF. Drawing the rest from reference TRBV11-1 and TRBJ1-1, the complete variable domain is EAEVAQSPRYKITEKSQAVAFWCDPISGHATLYWYRQILGQGPELLVQFQDESVVDDSQLPKDRFSAERLKGVDSTLKIQPAELGDSAMYLCASSLEGQTNTEAFFGQGTRLTVV.

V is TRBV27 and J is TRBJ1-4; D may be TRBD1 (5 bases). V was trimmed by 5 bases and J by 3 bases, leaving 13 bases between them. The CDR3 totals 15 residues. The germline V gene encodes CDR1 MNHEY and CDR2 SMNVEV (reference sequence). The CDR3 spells CASSPVQVPNEKLFF. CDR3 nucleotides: TGTGCCAGCAGTCCGGTACAGGTACCTAATGAAAAACTGTTTTTT.

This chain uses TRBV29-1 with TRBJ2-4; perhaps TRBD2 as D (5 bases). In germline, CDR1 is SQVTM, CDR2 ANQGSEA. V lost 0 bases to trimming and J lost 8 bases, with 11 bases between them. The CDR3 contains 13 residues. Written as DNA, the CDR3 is TGCAGCGTTGAAGATCCGCTGAGGGACATTCAGTACTTC. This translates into CSVEDPLRDIQYF.

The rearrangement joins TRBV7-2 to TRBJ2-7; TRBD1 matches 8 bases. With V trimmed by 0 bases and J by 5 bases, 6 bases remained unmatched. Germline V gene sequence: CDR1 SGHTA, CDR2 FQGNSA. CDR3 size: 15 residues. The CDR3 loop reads CASSLAPGQGHEQYF. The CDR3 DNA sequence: TGTGCCAGCAGCTTAGCTCCCGGACAGGGCCACGAGCAGTACTTC.

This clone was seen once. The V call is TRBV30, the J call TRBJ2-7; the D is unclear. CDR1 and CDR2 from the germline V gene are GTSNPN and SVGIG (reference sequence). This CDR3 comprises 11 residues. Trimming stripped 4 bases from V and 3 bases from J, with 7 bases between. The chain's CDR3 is CAWTNGYEQYF. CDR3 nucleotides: TGTGCCTGGACTAATGGCTACGAGCAGTACTTC.

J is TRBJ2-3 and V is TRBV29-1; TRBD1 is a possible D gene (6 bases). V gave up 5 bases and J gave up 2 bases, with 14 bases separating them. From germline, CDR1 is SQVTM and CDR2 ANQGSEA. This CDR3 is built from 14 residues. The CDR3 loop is CSVLMGALTDTQYF. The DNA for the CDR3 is TGCAGCGTTCTTATGGGGGCACTCACAGATACGCAGTATTTT.

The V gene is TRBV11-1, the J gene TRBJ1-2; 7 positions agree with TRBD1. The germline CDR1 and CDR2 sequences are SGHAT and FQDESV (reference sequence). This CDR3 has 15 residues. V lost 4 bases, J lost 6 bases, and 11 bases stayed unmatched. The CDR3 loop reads CASSSQSRGLNGYTF. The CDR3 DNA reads TGTGCCAGCAGCTCTCAATCGAGGGGGCTAAATGGCTACACCTTC.

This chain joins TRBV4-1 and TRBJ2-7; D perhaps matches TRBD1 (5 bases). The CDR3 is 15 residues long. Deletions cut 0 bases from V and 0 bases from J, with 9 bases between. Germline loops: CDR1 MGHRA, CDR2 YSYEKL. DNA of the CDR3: TGCGCCAGCAGCCAAGAACAAGGACACTCCTACGAGCAGTACTTC. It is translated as CASSQEQGHSYEQYF.

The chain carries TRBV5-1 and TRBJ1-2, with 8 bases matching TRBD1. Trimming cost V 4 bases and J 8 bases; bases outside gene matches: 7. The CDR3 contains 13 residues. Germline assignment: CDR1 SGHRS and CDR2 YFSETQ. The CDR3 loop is CASSPTGDGGYTF. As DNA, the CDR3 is TGCGCCAGCAGCCCGACAGGGGACGGGGGCTACACCTTC.

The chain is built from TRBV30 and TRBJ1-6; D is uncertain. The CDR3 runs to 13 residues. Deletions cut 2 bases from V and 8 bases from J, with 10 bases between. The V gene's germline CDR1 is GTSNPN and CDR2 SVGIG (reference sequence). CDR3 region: CAWSPQGDSPLHF. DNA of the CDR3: TGTGCCTGGAGTCCCCAAGGAGATTCACCCCTCCACTTT.

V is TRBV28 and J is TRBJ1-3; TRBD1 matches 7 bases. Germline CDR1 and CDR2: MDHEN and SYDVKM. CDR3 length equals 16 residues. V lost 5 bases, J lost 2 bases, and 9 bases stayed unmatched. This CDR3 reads CASSPPSGQPGNTIYF. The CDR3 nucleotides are TGTGCCAGCAGTCCCCCCTCGGGACAGCCTGGAAACACCATATATTTT.

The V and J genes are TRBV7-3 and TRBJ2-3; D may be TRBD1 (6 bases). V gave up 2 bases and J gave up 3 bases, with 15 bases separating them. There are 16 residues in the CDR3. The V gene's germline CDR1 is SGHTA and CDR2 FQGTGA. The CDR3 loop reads CASSLWAQGPTDTQYF. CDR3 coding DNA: TGTGCCAGCAGCTTATGGGCACAGGGCCCGACAGATACGCAGTATTTT.

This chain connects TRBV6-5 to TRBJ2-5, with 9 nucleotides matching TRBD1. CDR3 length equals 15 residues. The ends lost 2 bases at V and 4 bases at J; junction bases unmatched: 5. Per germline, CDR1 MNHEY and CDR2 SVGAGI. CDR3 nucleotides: TGTGCCAGCAGTTACGGGGGACAGGGCCGAGAGACCCAGTACTTC. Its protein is CASSYGGQGRETQYF.

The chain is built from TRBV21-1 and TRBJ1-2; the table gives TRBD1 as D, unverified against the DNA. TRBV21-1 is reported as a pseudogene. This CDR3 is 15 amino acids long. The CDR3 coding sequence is TGTGCCAGCAGCGGGGACAGGGATTCTAACTATGGCTACACCTTC. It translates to CASSGDRDSNYGYTF.

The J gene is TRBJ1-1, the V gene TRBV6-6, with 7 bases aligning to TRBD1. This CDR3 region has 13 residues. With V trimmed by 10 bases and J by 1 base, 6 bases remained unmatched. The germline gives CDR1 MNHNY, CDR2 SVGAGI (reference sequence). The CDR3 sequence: CATEQGRNTEAFF. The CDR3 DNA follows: TGTGCCACAGAACAGGGGCGGAACACTGAAGCTTTCTTT.

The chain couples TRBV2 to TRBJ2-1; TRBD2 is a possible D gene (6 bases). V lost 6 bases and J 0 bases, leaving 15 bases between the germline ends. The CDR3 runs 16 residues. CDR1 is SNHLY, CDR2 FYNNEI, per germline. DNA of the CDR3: TGTGCCAGCAGGAGGTTGACCGGGAGCTCCTACAATGAGCAGTTCTTC. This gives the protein CASRRLTGSSYNEQFF.

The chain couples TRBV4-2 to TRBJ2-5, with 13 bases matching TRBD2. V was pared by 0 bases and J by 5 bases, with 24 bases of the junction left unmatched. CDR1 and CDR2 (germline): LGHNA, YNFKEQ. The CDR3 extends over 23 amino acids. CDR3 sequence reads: CASSQELSGTGLAGVGGTETQYF. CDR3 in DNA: TGTGCCAGCAGCCAAGAACTAAGCGGTACCGGACTAGCGGGAGTGGGGGGCACGGAGACCCAGTACTTC.

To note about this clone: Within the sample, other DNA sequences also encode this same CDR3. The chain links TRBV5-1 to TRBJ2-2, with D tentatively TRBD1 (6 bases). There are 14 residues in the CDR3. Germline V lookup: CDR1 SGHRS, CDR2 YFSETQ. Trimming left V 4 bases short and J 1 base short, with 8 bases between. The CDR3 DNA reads TGCGCCAGCAGCCTGGGACAGAACACCGGGGAGCTGTTTTTT. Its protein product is CASSLGQNTGELFF.

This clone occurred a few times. CDR3 DNA sequence: TGTGCCAGCAGTGAATCTAGCGGGAAAGGTACAGATACGCAGTATTTT. It codes for CASSESSGKGTDTQYF. The chain couples TRBV25-1 to TRBJ2-3; the match to TRBD2 covers 9 bases. The CDR3 totals 16 residues. Germline V gene data show CDR1 as MGHDK and CDR2 as SYGVNS. V dropped 1 base and J dropped 3; count of bases not matched to a gene: 5.

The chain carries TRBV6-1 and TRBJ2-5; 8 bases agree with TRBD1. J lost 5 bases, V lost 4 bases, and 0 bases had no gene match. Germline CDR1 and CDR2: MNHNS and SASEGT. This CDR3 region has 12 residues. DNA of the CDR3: TGTGCCAGCAGTGGACAGGGGGAGACCCAGTACTTC. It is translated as CASSGQGETQYF.